This T cell receptor beta chain was captured in a study of control samples from healthy donors and cancer patients (dated by TCRdb to between 2020 and 2021). A note on this clone: Its antigen is not yet known. Base qualities were left out, and no much larger clone turns up one base away.

Library preparation used the immunoSEQ multiplex PCR assay. Drawn from immuneACCESS, this table holds only the in-frame rearrangements with V and J called that TCRdb kept. Clones are partly lost; checked studies trace under half to an unresolved V gene and leave the rest unexplained. Counted in this sample were more than 140,000 clones; about 90% of them appeared once. The ten largest clonotypes hold around 7.3% of the sample. CDR1 and CDR2, per the germline V gene (reference sequence), are LNHDA and SQIVND. V lost 6 bases and J lost 6 bases; the stretch between them is 10 bases long. Spanning cysteine to phenylalanine, the CDR3 consists of 12 amino acids. The kept DNA is CDR3 alone, 36 bases in frame from the first base.

The receptor comes from a man aged 18 to 35 in good health. The sample was blood. The chain was built from TRBV19 and TRBJ2-3; the D gene cannot be named for sure. Here is the DNA: TGTGCCAGTAGCTTCTTGGGGGATACGCAGTATTTT. This translates into CASSFLGDTQYF.